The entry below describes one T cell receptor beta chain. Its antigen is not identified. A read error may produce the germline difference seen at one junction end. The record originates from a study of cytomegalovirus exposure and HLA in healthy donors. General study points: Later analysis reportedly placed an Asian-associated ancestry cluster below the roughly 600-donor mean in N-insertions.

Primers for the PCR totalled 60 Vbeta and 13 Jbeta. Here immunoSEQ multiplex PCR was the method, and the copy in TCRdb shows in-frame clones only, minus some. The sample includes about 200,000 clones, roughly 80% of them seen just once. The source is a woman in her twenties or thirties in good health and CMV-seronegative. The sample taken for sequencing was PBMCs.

CDR3 region: CASSLGTSRPTDTQYF. The CDR3 region has the DNA TGTGCTAGCAGCTTAGGGACTAGCCGACCCACAGATACGCAGTATTTT. The J gene is TRBJ2-3, the V gene TRBV7-7; 9 bases align to TRBD2. Germline V gene lookup returns CDR1 SSHAT and CDR2 FNYEAQ (reference sequence). The CDR3 is made up of 16 amino acids.